The clone carrying this TCR beta chain was counted ten times or more. Its matching antigen is unknown. Semi-nested PCR with Nested Universal Primer A followed constant-region reverse priming of full-length variable regions. In TCRdb, the 5' RACE reads were re-called with MiXCR into one record per CDR3 protein. The table includes roughly 69,000 distinct CDR3 sequences, 20% to 25% detected once. Germline CDR1 and CDR2: SGHRS and YFSETQ. Trimming took 3 bases from V and 7 from J, leaving 13 bases between them. This CDR3 spans 14 amino acids. Study-level results: Tumor Treg TCRs overlapped most with tumor naive CD4+ cells. The larger cohort examined one V-J beta rearrangement, not whole repertoires.

Sequencing used memory CD4+ T cells sorted from a lymph node. Stated subset: memory CD4+ T cells, CD4+CD45RO+CD25-. The clonotype comes from a female donor with breast cancer. J is TRBJ1-4 and V is TRBV5-1; TRBD1 is a possible D gene (5 bases). CDR3 sequence reads: CASSSQGSGEKLFF. Here the CDR3 DNA reads TGCGCCAGCAGCTCGCAGGGAAGCGGTGAAAAACTGTTTTTT.